This T cell receptor (beta chain) was retrieved from a study of PD-1 blockade in mismatch repair-deficient tumors. In the study overall: Patients had eleven to twelve mismatch repair-deficient cancer types, all previously treated and progressing.

Here immunoSEQ multiplex PCR was the method, and the copy in TCRdb shows in-frame clones only, minus some. The sample records 70,000 to 90,000 clones, roughly 80% being singletons. General study findings and limits: Tumor-resident clones, often absent from pretreatment blood, expanded after pembrolizumab and then contracted.

In the case of this clone: Its antigen remains unidentified.

Germline CDR1 SGHTA, CDR2 FQGNSA. The CDR3 is made up of 12 amino acids. V was pared by 1 base and J by 10 bases, with 11 bases between. TCR sequencing covered a few patients who responded to pembrolizumab. This TCR derives from an adult with mismatch repair-deficient cancer. The input for sequencing was peripheral blood, taken 44 weeks after starting pembrolizumab. The chain recombines TRBV7-2 with TRBJ2-7; D not resolved. The DNA for the CDR3 is TGTGCCAGCAGCTTAGACTATTACGGTCAGTACTTC. Amino acid sequence: CASSLDYYGQYF.